Reported below is one TCR beta chain. Its antigen is as yet unknown. These data are taken from a study of cytomegalovirus exposure and HLA in healthy donors. Study summary: Drawn from HLA-typed donors, roughly 87 million unique TCRs were held in an early data release. Study-level findings and limits: In an earlier analysis, in roughly 600 donors, most V segments appeared productive either ~87% or ~30% of the time. According to a later analysis, donors in an Asian-associated ancestry cluster reportedly had fewer N-insertions than the roughly 670-donor mean. Donor immune exposure was known only as CMV serostatus.

PCR employed 60 Vbeta and 13 Jbeta primers. Sequencing was performed with immunoSEQ multiplex PCR; in TCRdb, only in-frame clones are kept and a portion is missing. The data contain about 60,000 clones, roughly 80% of them singletons. The CDR3 totals 16 residues. V was pared by 2 bases and J by 0 bases, with 14 bases between. Germline CDR1 reads LGHNA; CDR2 reads YSLEER. This sequence originates from a man aged 30 to 39 in good health and CMV-seronegative. V usage is TRBV4-3 and J usage is TRBJ2-7, with D perhaps matching TRBD2 (5 bases). The sequencing sample was made of PBMCs. The CDR3 protein is CASSQFRTDYSYEQYF. The CDR3 region has the DNA TGCGCCAGCAGCCAATTCCGGACCGACTACTCCTACGAGCAGTACTTC.